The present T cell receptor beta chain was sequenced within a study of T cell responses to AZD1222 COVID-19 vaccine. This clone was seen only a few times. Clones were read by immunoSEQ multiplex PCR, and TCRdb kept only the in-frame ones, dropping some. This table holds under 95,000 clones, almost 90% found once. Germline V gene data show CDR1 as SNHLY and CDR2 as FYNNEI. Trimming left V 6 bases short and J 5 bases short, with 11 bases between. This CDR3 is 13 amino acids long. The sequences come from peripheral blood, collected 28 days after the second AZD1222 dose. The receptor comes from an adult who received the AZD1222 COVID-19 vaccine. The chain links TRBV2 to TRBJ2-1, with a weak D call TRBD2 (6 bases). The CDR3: CASRPSADNEQFF. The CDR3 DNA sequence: TGTGCCAGCAGGCCTAGCGCAGACAATGAGCAGTTCTTC. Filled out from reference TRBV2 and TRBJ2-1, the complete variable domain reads EPEVTQTPSHQVTQMGQEVILRCVPISNHLYFYWYRQILGQKVEFLVSFYNNEISEKSEIFDDQFSVERPDGSNFTLKIRSTKLEDSAMYFCASRPSADNEQFFGPGTRLTVL.